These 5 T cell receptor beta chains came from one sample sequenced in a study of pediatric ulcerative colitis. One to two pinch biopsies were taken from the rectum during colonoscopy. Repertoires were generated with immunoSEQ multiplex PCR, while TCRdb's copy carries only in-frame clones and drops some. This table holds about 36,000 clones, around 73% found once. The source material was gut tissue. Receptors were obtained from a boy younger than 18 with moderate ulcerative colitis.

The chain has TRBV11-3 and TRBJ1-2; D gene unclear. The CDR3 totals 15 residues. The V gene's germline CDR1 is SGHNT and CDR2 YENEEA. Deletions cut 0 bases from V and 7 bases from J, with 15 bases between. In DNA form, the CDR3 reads TGTGCCAGCAGCTTAGACGGCAGAAACTCTCCTGGCTACACCTTC. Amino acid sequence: CASSLDGRNSPGYTF.

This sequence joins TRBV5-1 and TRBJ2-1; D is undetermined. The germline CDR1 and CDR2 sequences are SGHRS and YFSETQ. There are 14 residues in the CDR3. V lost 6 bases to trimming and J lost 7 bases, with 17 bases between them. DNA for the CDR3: TGCGCCAGCAAATCTGCTAGGACCGTAAATGAGCAGTTCTTC. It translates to CASKSARTVNEQFF. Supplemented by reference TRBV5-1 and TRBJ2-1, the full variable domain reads KAGVTQTPRYLIKTRGQQVTLSCSPISGHRSVSWYQQTPGQGLQFLFEYFSETQRNKGNFPGRFSGRQFSNSRSEMNVSTLELGDSALYLCASKSARTVNEQFFGPGTRLTVL.

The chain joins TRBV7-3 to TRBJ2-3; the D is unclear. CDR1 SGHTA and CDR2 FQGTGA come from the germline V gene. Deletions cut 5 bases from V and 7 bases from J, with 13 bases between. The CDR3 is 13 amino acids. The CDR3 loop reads CASSMISANTQYF. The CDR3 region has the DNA TGTGCCAGCAGCATGATCAGCGCAAATACGCAGTATTTT.

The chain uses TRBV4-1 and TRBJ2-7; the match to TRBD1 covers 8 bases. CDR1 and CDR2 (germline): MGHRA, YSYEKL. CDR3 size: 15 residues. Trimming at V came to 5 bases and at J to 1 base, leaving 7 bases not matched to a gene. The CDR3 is CASSLTDRGSYEQYF. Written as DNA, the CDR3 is TGCGCCAGCAGCTTGACCGACAGGGGTTCCTACGAGCAGTACTTC.

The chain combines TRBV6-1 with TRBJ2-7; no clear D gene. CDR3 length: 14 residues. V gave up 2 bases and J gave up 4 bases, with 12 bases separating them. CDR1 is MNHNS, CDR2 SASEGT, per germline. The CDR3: CASSEIISVYEQYF. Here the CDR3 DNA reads TGTGCCAGCAGTGAAATCATCTCGGTATACGAGCAGTACTTC.